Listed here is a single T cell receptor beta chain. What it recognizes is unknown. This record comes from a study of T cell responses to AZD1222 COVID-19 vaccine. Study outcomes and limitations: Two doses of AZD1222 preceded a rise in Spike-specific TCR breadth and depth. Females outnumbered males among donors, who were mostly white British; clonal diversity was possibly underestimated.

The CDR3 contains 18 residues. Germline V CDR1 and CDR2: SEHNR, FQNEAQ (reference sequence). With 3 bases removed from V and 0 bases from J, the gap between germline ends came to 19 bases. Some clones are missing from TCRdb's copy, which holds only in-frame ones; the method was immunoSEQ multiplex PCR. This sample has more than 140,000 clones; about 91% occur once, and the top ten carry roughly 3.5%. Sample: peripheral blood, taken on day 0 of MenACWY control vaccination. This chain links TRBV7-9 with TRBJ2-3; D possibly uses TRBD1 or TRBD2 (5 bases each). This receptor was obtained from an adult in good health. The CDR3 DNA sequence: TGTGCCAGCAGCTTTGGCAGGGAGACACTTTCTAGCACAGATACGCAGTATTTT. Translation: CASSFGRETLSSTDTQYF.